The rows below give T cell receptor beta chains drawn from one sample of a study of beta chain features in type 1 diabetes. The assay was immunoSEQ multiplex PCR, and TCRdb's table has in-frame clones only and misses some. Among approximately 400,000 clones listed, approximately 15% were seen once. The sample comprised naive CD4+ T cells from blood. The source is a woman aged 18 to 35 in good health. Both conserved end residues are part of each CDR3. A D gene is named only where the DNA matches it firmly. The size entry is marked missing in some rows and otherwise reads once, few, many or a size class.

v_gene	abundance	j_gene	d_gene	CDR3aa	CDR3nt
TRBV30	few	TRBJ1-1	.	CAWSYRGGRAFF	TGTGCCTGGAGTTACCGGGGGGGCCGGGCTTTCTTT
TRBV7-2	.	TRBJ2-7	.	CASSLGPGSREQYF	TGTGCCAGCAGCTTAGGTCCCGGGTCCCGCGAGCAGTACTTC
TRBV2	few	TRBJ2-1	TRBD1	CASSVRTGYDEQFF	TGTGCCAGCAGTGTGCGGACAGGGTACGATGAGCAGTTCTTC
TRBV25-1	.	TRBJ2-3	.	CASSENQLRSTDTQYF	TGTGCCAGCAGTGAAAATCAGTTGCGGAGCACAGATACGCAGTATTTT
TRBV29-1	.	TRBJ1-1	.	CSVGREKAEAFF	TGCAGCGTTGGTAGGGAGAAGGCTGAAGCTTTCTTT
TRBV5-1	.	TRBJ2-2	.	CASSLGTSNTGELFF	TGCGCCAGCAGCCTCGGGACATCGAACACCGGGGAGCTGTTTTTT
TRBV18	.	TRBJ1-2	.	CASSPPSLLRGNGYTF	TGTGCCAGCTCACCACCGTCACTGTTACGAGGGAATGGCTACACCTTC
TRBV28	.	TRBJ2-5	.	CASANVLMTQYF	TGTGCCAGCGCAAACGTGCTAATGACCCAGTACTTC
TRBV5-1	few	TRBJ1-4	TRBD1	CASSLGTGIQQLFF	TGCGCCAGCAGCTTGGGGACAGGGATACAACAACTGTTTTTT
TRBV30	.	TRBJ2-3	TRBD1	CAWSEGQTSTDTQYF	TGTGCCTGGAGTGAGGGACAGACTAGCACAGATACGCAGTATTTT
TRBV10-3	few	TRBJ2-7	TRBD1	CAISEAGGLDEQYF	TGTGCCATCAGTGAGGCAGGGGGTTTGGACGAGCAGTACTTC
TRBV18	few	TRBJ2-5	TRBD1	CASSTWDRETQYF	TGTGCCAGCTCAACTTGGGACAGGGAGACCCAGTACTTC
TRBV6-5	.	TRBJ1-1	.	CASRRGLGAEAFF	TGTGCCAGCAGAAGGGGCTTAGGGGCTGAAGCTTTCTTT
TRBV5-1	.	TRBJ2-5	.	CASSNTLLQETQYF	TGCGCCAGCAGCAACACACTACTCCAAGAGACCCAGTACTTC
TRBV28	.	TRBJ1-5	.	CASSLSRQPQHF	TGTGCCAGCAGTTTATCCCGGCAGCCCCAGCATTTT
TRBV28	.	TRBJ1-3	.	CASTLFGNTIYF	TGTGCCAGCACGTTATTTGGAAACACCATATATTTT
TRBV7-9	.	TRBJ2-1	TRBD2	CASSHGGREGRYNEQFF	TGTGCCAGCAGCCACGGGGGACGGGAGGGCCGCTACAATGAGCAGTTCTTC
TRBV6-1	.	TRBJ2-2	.	CASRSLQANTGELFF	TGTGCCAGCAGGAGTTTACAGGCGAACACCGGGGAGCTGTTTTTT
TRBV18	few	TRBJ2-7	.	CASSPPSIHEQYF	TGTGCCAGCTCACCACCGAGCATCCACGAGCAGTACTTC
TRBV28	.	TRBJ1-4	TRBD1	CASSLGQGGEKLFF	TGTGCCAGCAGTTTGGGACAGGGGGGTGAAAAACTGTTTTTT
TRBV21-1	few	TRBJ1-5	.	CASLNQPQHF	TGTGCCAGCCTCAATCAGCCCCAGCATTTT
TRBV29-1	few	TRBJ2-3	.	CSVMRFSTDTQYF	TGCAGCGTGATGAGATTCTCCACAGATACGCAGTATTTT
TRBV7-2	few	TRBJ2-2	.	CASSLASASRELFF	TGTGCCAGCAGCTTAGCTAGCGCCTCGAGGGAGCTGTTTTTT
TRBV11-1	few	TRBJ2-7	TRBD2	CASSVGLAGYEQYF	TGTGCCAGCAGCGTGGGACTAGCCGGTTACGAGCAGTACTTC
TRBV28	.	TRBJ2-3	TRBD2	CASPPGRAGVVDTQYF	TGTGCCAGCCCCCCGGGGAGAGCGGGAGTTGTAGATACGCAGTATTTT
TRBV6-5	few	TRBJ2-7	.	CASRASRDFSYEQYF	TGTGCCAGCAGGGCAAGCCGGGACTTTTCCTACGAGCAGTACTTC
TRBV2	.	TRBJ2-1	.	CASRLPIRRQSTYNEQFF	TGTGCCAGCAGGCTACCGATACGCCGACAATCCACCTACAATGAGCAGTTCTTC
TRBV5-1	.	TRBJ2-1	TRBD2	CASSQGLAGDHEQFF	TGCGCCAGCAGCCAGGGACTAGCGGGAGACCATGAGCAGTTCTTC
TRBV7-9	once	TRBJ2-1	TRBD1	CASSFRDRPNNEQFF	TGTGCCAGCAGCTTCCGGGACAGACCCAACAATGAGCAGTTCTTC
TRBV2	few	TRBJ2-5	TRBD2	CASSGFGGETSGRAETQYF	TGTGCCAGCAGTGGTTTTGGTGGGGAGACTAGCGGGAGAGCTGAGACCCAGTACTTC
TRBV25-1	.	TRBJ2-1	TRBD2	CASSQAGGRNEQFF	TGTGCCAGCAGTCAGGCGGGAGGGCGGAATGAGCAGTTCTTC
TRBV7-2	few	TRBJ2-7	TRBD2	CASSSPGGIYEQYF	TGTGCCAGCAGCTCCCCGGGAGGGATCTACGAGCAGTACTTC
TRBV30	.	TRBJ2-3	TRBD2	CAWSVGSGRTTDTQYF	TGTGCCTGGAGTGTAGGCAGCGGGAGGACCACAGATACGCAGTATTTT
TRBV6-5	.	TRBJ2-6	.	CASSYGTPSGANVLTF	TGTGCCAGCAGTTACGGGACACCTTCTGGGGCCAACGTCCTGACTTTC
TRBV30	.	TRBJ1-1	.	CAWSEGHYSIAFF	TGTGCCTGGAGTGAGGGACACTATAGTATAGCTTTCTTT
TRBV29-1	.	TRBJ2-7	TRBD1	CSVRDSWYEQYF	TGCAGCGTCCGGGACAGCTGGTACGAGCAGTACTTC
TRBV29-1	.	TRBJ1-4	TRBD1	CSVETGANEKLFF	TGCAGCGTAGAGACAGGGGCGAATGAAAAACTGTTTTTT
TRBV7-7	.	TRBJ2-5	TRBD2	CASSLVTSPQETQYF	TGTGCTAGCAGCTTAGTGACTAGCCCCCAAGAGACCCAGTACTTC
TRBV29-1	few	TRBJ2-3	.	CSVESQPGTDTQYF	TGCAGCGTTGAATCACAACCTGGCACAGATACGCAGTATTTT
TRBV9	few	TRBJ2-7	TRBD2	CASSVGHSGSGDEQYF	TGTGCCAGCAGCGTAGGACATAGCGGGAGTGGAGACGAGCAGTACTTC
TRBV11-2	few	TRBJ2-1	TRBD2	CASSPLAGPYNEQFF	TGTGCCAGCAGCCCTCTAGCGGGACCCTACAATGAGCAGTTCTTC
TRBV29-1	few	TRBJ2-1	.	CSVQREREQFF	TGCAGCGTTCAGAGGGAAAGAGAGCAGTTCTTC
TRBV18	.	TRBJ2-3	.	CASSPPARGEDTQYF	TGTGCCAGCTCACCACCGGCCAGGGGTGAAGATACGCAGTATTTT
TRBV30	.	TRBJ2-1	TRBD1	CALGDRVNEQFF	TGTGCCTTGGGGGACAGGGTAAATGAGCAGTTCTTC
TRBV28	.	TRBJ2-7	.	CASSLGGGSIYEQYF	TGTGCCAGCAGTCTCGGGGGCGGGAGTATCTACGAGCAGTACTTC
TRBV30	few	TRBJ1-2	.	CACRQGPGYTF	TGTGCCTGTCGCCAGGGGCCTGGCTACACCTTC
TRBV28	.	TRBJ2-7	TRBD2	CASSLASGSYEQYF	TGTGCCAGCAGTTTGGCTAGCGGGAGTTACGAGCAGTACTTC
TRBV5-4	few	TRBJ1-2	.	CASSSKTGHRNTF	TGTGCCAGCAGCTCAAAAACGGGACACCGCAACACCTTC
TRBV7-2	.	TRBJ2-7	.	CASSSYYEQYF	TGTGCCAGCAGTTCCTACTACGAGCAGTACTTC
TRBV18	few	TRBJ1-1	.	CASSPTGKNTEAFF	TGTGCCAGCTCACCAACAGGTAAAAACACTGAAGCTTTCTTT
TRBV30	.	TRBJ2-3	.	CAWSSLASSTDTQYF	TGTGCCTGGAGTTCCCTAGCGTCTAGCACAGATACGCAGTATTTT
TRBV7-2	.	TRBJ2-1	.	CASRPAAGEQFF	TGTGCCAGCAGGCCCGCAGCGGGCGAGCAGTTCTTC
TRBV7-9	.	TRBJ1-2	TRBD1	CASSRDRAGYGYTF	TGTGCCAGCAGCAGGGACAGGGCGGGCTATGGCTACACCTTC
TRBV30	few	TRBJ2-7	.	CASTELTGPYEQYF	TGTGCTTCTACAGAATTAACAGGGCCCTACGAGCAGTACTTC
TRBV18	once	TRBJ2-1	TRBD2	CASSAIAGAYNEQFF	TGTGCCAGCTCGGCTATAGCGGGAGCCTACAATGAGCAGTTCTTC
TRBV5-8	few	TRBJ1-1	TRBD1	CASSWTGGFGAFF	TGTGCCAGCAGCTGGACAGGGGGCTTCGGAGCTTTCTTT
TRBV28	.	TRBJ2-1	TRBD2	CASSGGLAWNEQFF	TGTGCCAGCAGCGGGGGACTAGCCTGGAATGAGCAGTTCTTC
TRBV6-5	.	TRBJ2-1	TRBD1	CAVSDRNNEQFF	TGTGCCGTCTCGGACAGGAACAATGAGCAGTTCTTC
TRBV28	.	TRBJ2-3	TRBD2	CASSGAGLTDTQYF	TGTGCCAGCAGCGGAGCGGGACTGACAGATACGCAGTATTTT
TRBV25-1	few	TRBJ2-7	TRBD1	CASSEGRGRYEQYF	TGTGCCAGCAGTGAGGGCAGGGGGCGGTACGAGCAGTACTTC